The clone carrying this T cell receptor (beta chain) was detected ten times or more. Amplification yielded TCR beta CDR3 regions, with RNA transcripts as the source. HTBI primers were the set used in a first-round RT-PCR of the TCR CDR3. MiXCR was run by TCRdb on the multiplex PCR reads, yielding one entry per CDR3 protein. This table holds about 340,000 distinct CDR3 sequences, around a sixth found once. This entry belongs to a study of T cells in Graves' hyperthyroidism and ophthalmopathy. In germline, CDR1 is SEHNR, CDR2 FQNEAQ (reference sequence). The CDR3 totals 14 residues. Losses at the gene ends were 5 bases for V and 1 base for J; bases not matched to a gene: 3.

The sample comprised blood. The J gene is TRBJ2-5, the V gene TRBV7-9; 8 positions agree with TRBD1. The TCR originated in a woman in her 50s with Graves' hyperthyroidism. The CDR3 nucleotides are TGTGCCAGCAGCACAGGACAGGGCCAAGAGACCCAGTACTTC. Its protein is CASSTGQGQETQYF.